The entry that follows covers one TCR beta chain sequence. This clonotype was recorded a few times. Its antigen has not been determined. It has no much larger one-base neighbor in the sample; base qualities were not kept. The TCR beta CDR3 regions were amplified from the RNA transcripts. The first round of RT-PCR for the TCR CDR3 was performed with the HTBI primer set and the Qiagen OneStep RT-PCR kit. Libraries were constructed in a second round of multiplex PCR, after which size selection and purification were carried out. Sequencing of the libraries was done on an Illumina HiSeq2000 using paired-end 100 bp reads. The authors' analysis ran thus. SOAPnuke was used to process the raw data, throwing out any read that contained adapters or uncalled bases, had a mean Phred below 15, or lacked an exact constant-primer or identifier match. COPE v1.2.5 was used to merge the high-quality paired reads, and each unique nucleotide sequence was defined as a clonotype. MiTCR v1.1 was used to align the clonotypes against IMGT TRBV, TRBD and TRBJ reference segments. The analysis included only V-J combinations with a frequency above 0.0001, which together covered approximately 99% of the repertoires. The TCS score was defined as F50 (clonal expansion) divided by E x V (chaos), with BLOSUM62-based TCRdist calculated between CDR3 peptides within each V-J. Welch's t-statistics and random forest reduced 450 to 600 V-J features to under 15, which were used in a naive Bayes classifier (R e1071). TCRdb redid the processing of the public reads, applying fastp at Q25 and MiXCR, and retained in-frame beta chains. Rows are unified per CDR3 protein, each entry keeping the most common DNA and genes. The V and J calls shown here were made by TCRdb, not taken from the authors' results. This sample has fewer than 800,000 distinct CDR3 sequences in its table, and around 17% of those were observed once. 8.4% of the sample is held by the ten biggest clonotypes.

These data are taken from a study of T cells in Graves' hyperthyroidism and ophthalmopathy (dated 2019 in TCRdb). Describing the broader study: Peripheral blood samples were taken at the time of initial diagnosis, prior to any treatment. To identify distinguishing TCR V-J signatures, a discovery cohort of some 99 patients was used, comprising 43 with Graves' ophthalmopathy and around 57 with stable Graves' hyperthyroidism. Prospective prediction of ophthalmopathy was tested in an independent validation cohort consisting of some 20 hyperthyroidism patients and some 15 patients who later progressed to ophthalmopathy. For training and testing, the 100 or so patients in the discovery cohort were randomly divided in a 7:3 ratio. In addition, the study compared T-cell repertoires in thyroid tissue and in blood from roughly six Graves' hyperthyroidism patients. After blood sampling, hyperthyroidism patients were treated with methimazole at a starting dose of 30 mg daily, and ophthalmopathy patients were treated with high-dose intravenous methylprednisolone. The paper describes TCR Vbeta CDR3 sequencing of some 130 peripheral blood samples, made up of 43 ophthalmopathy patients, more than 70 hyperthyroidism patients and some 17 progressor patients. General findings and caveats noted by the study authors: Most expanded thyroid clonotypes (frequency above 0.001) were also found in blood, which suggests that blood repertoires may mirror thyroid immune responses. No statistical method was used to fix the sample size in advance, and group allocation was not hidden from the investigators. During validation, the model predicted progression to ophthalmopathy a median of around 6 months ahead of onset, with 60% to 71% sensitivity and about 75% specificity. A model built on a 13 V-J signature distinguished ophthalmopathy from stable hyperthyroidism, reaching roughly 88% sensitivity and around 82% specificity in cross-validation and 80%/75% in testing.

A patient counted as having stable Graves' hyperthyroidism if no progression to ophthalmopathy occurred over 18 months of follow-up. Hyperthyroidism patients were aged 18 to 65 years and newly diagnosed, with disease duration of less than 2 months. The study excluded patients with uncontrolled infections, other autoimmune diseases, pregnancy or lactation. Diagnoses were based on clinical symptoms, serum thyroxine and TRAb, thyroid ultrasound and orbital computed tomography. PBMCs were isolated from about 9 ml of fresh peripheral blood by Ficoll-Paque density gradient centrifugation. Total RNA was extracted with Trizol reagent, and quality was checked on an Agilent 2100 Bioanalyzer. Ends trimmed: V by 6 bases, J by 0 bases; bases unmatched to a gene: 8. The CDR3 holds 15 amino acids from the cysteine to the phenylalanine. Just CDR3 DNA is preserved here, 45 bases in frame from base 1. Reading the germline V gene gives CDR1 KGHSH and CDR2 LQKENI.

The V and J segments used are TRBV18 and TRBJ2-7; 7 bases in between match TRBD1. The sequence was collected from a man younger than 35 with Graves' hyperthyroidism. Sequenced material: blood. The CDR3 region reads CASSPKGAPSYEQYF. The base sequence is TGTGCCAGCTCCCCTAAGGGGGCTCCCTCCTACGAGCAGTACTTC.